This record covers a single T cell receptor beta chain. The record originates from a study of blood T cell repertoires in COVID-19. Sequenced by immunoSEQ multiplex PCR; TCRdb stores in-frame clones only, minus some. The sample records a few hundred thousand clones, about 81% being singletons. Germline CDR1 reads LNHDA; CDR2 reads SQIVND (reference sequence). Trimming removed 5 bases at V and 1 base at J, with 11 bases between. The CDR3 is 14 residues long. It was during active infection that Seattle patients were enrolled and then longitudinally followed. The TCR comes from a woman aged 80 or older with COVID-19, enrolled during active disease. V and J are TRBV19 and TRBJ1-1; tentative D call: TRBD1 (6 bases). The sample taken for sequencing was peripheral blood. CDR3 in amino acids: CASSVGQTNTEAFF. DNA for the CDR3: TGTGCCAGTAGTGTGGGACAAACGAACACTGAAGCTTTCTTT.